These 18 T cell receptor beta chains share one sample of origin, sequenced in a study of T cells expressing NK-cell markers. Each CDR3 protein gets one entry in TCRdb, which reprocessed the 5' RACE reads and gives no DNA. Reported are about 400,000 distinct CDR3 sequences; the ten largest clones contain approximately 12%. Sequences were obtained from blood T cells: a sorted CD56 or NKG2C T cell subset, CD4+ or CD8+ T cells, or bulk PBMC T cells (not recorded which). The source of these receptors is a woman between 45 and 65 years old in good health.

The CDR3 sequence: CAISESQPIYGYTF. The J gene is TRBJ1-2, the V gene TRBV10-3. From germline, CDR1 is ENHRY and CDR2 SYGVKD. The CDR3 spans 14 residues.

The CDR3 sequence is CASSDRAGGNADTQYF. The gene calls are TRBV6-4 and TRBJ2-3; checking the TCRdb D call of TRBD2 is not possible without DNA. The CDR3 covers 16 residues. Germline V gene sequence: CDR1 MRHNA, CDR2 SNTAGT.

The rearrangement joins TRBV12-3 or TRBV12-4 to TRBJ1-2; TCRdb designates TRBD1, a call that cannot be tested without DNA. CDR3 length: 15 amino acids. The CDR3 sequence: CASSYGGGSNYGYTF.

The rearrangement uses TRBV9 and TRBJ2-3; TCRdb outputs TRBD2, but without DNA this stays unchecked. The CDR3 extends over 16 amino acids. Germline V gene sequence: CDR1 SGDLS, CDR2 YYNGEE. CDR3 sequence reads: CASSVPFGRVTDTQYF.

The V and J genes are TRBV29-1 and TRBJ1-5; the TRBD1 assignment by TCRdb is unverifiable without DNA. The CDR3 length is 13 residues. CDR1 is SQVTM and CDR2 is ANQGSEA in the germline V gene. CDR3 loop: CSVAGTGNQPQHF.

This rearrangement joins TRBV24-1 to TRBJ2-7; TCRdb proposes TRBD2, but this gene call is untestable without DNA. The CDR3 spans 15 residues. The germline V gene encodes CDR1 KGHDR and CDR2 SFDVKD. The CDR3 region is CATSELPGLAREQYF.

The CDR3 loop is CASSSGQGRLYF. J is TRBJ2-3 and V is TRBV7-9; as DNA is missing, the TRBD1 call by TCRdb cannot be tested. Germline V CDR1 and CDR2: SEHNR, FQNEAQ (reference sequence). The CDR3 contains 12 residues.

The CDR3 region is CASSQDTAGRADTQYF. The V call is TRBV4-1, the J call TRBJ2-3; there is no DNA to check the TCRdb D call of TRBD2. Germline V gene sequence: CDR1 MGHRA, CDR2 YSYEKL. The CDR3 spans 16 residues.

This chain links TRBV7-9 with TRBJ2-2. CDR3 length: 18 amino acids. Germline V gives CDR1 SEHNR, CDR2 FQNEAQ (reference sequence). The chain's CDR3 is CASSSKLTTLTNTGELFF. The whole variable domain, remainder taken from reference TRBV7-9 and TRBJ2-2, is DTGVSQNPRHKITKRGQNVTFRCDPISEHNRLYWYRQTLGQGPEFLTYFQNEAQLEKSRLLSDRFSAERPKGSFSTLEIQRTEQGDSAMYLCASSSKLTTLTNTGELFFGEGSRLTVL.

The genes are TRBV7-2 and TRBJ2-1; TCRdb indicates TRBD1, and absent DNA this call remains unverified. The CDR3 covers 13 residues. Germline V lookup: CDR1 SGHTA, CDR2 FQGNSA. The CDR3 loop is CASSSRGKVEQFF.

CDR3 residues: CASSSGELVTDTQYF. The chain links TRBV27 to TRBJ2-3; TCRdb returns TRBD1, unconfirmable since there is no DNA. Germline lookup yields CDR1 MNHEY and CDR2 SMNVEV (reference sequence). The length of the CDR3 is 15 residues.

The chain uses TRBV2 and TRBJ2-1; TCRdb's D call, TRBD2, is unchecked because there is no DNA. The CDR3 is made up of 15 amino acids. Per germline, CDR1 SNHLY and CDR2 FYNNEI. CDR3 protein: CASSEEGSDYNEQFF. The complete variable domain, with remaining parts taken from reference TRBV2 and TRBJ2-1, reads EPEVTQTPSHQVTQMGQEVILRCVPISNHLYFYWYRQILGQKVEFLVSFYNNEISEKSEIFDDQFSVERPDGSNFTLKIRSTKLEDSAMYFCASSEEGSDYNEQFFGPGTRLTVL.

The chain couples TRBV27 to TRBJ2-1; TCRdb proposes TRBD2, but this gene call is untestable without DNA. This CDR3 is 16 amino acids long. The germline V gene encodes CDR1 MNHEY and CDR2 SMNVEV (reference sequence). The CDR3 sequence is CASSLSSGDAHNEQFF.

The chain joins TRBV5-1 to TRBJ2-7; no DNA is available, so the TRBD2 call from TCRdb remains unchecked. The CDR3 has 16 amino acids. The germline V gene has CDR1 SGHRS and CDR2 YFSETQ. The CDR3: CASSPEGTSGTLEQYF.

This chain joins TRBV20-1 and TRBJ2-1. This CDR3 has 15 residues. Germline V CDR1 and CDR2: DFQATT, SNEGSKA (reference sequence). The CDR3 sequence is CSARDRARSYNEQFF.

The CDR3: CASSQDDPGTSGLGEQFF. The V and J genes are TRBV3-1 and TRBJ2-1; TCRdb calls TRBD2, which cannot be checked without DNA. The CDR3 runs to 18 residues. CDR1 and CDR2 (germline): LGHDT, YNNKEL (reference sequence).

The chain uses TRBV9 and TRBJ2-5. The CDR3 is 14 residues long. Looked up from germline, CDR1 is SGDLS and CDR2 is YYNGEE. The CDR3 reads CASSLRTVGETQYF.

The J gene is TRBJ1-2, the V gene TRBV7-2; TCRdb calls TRBD1, which cannot be checked without DNA. Germline CDR1 reads SGHTA; CDR2 reads FQGNSA. The CDR3 length is 15 residues. CDR3: CASSRYDGGNYGYTF.